Detailed here is one TCR beta chain. Its cognate antigen is unknown. The CDR3 is 14 residues long. Trimming removed 1 base at V and 2 bases at J, with 9 bases between. Germline V gene sequence: CDR1 SGHAT, CDR2 FQNNGV. This sample was included in a study of blood T cells in healthy people across ages. Through a sample-barcoded 5' primer and a J-beta primer mix, a second PCR was run for about 6 to 11 cycles. Every sample gave at least 3 million paired-end reads containing CDR3. TCRdb fed the 5' RACE reads into MiXCR, producing one record per CDR3 protein. This table holds roughly 800,000 distinct CDR3 sequences, more than 45% found once. Study observations and caveats: The diversity estimates, figures obtained from one million T cells, were considered underestimates. Reliance upon unsorted PBMCs precluded definitive naive versus antigen-experienced comparison. Aged donors had fewer naive CD4+ cells and lower diversity than long-lived donors.

The sequencing input was blood. The receptor was derived from a man aged 25 to 40 in good health. This chain joins TRBV11-2 and TRBJ2-7; D unclear. CDR3 coding DNA: TGTGCCAGCAGCTTAGTAGTAGTGGCCTACGAGCAGTACTTC. It is translated as CASSLVVVAYEQYF.